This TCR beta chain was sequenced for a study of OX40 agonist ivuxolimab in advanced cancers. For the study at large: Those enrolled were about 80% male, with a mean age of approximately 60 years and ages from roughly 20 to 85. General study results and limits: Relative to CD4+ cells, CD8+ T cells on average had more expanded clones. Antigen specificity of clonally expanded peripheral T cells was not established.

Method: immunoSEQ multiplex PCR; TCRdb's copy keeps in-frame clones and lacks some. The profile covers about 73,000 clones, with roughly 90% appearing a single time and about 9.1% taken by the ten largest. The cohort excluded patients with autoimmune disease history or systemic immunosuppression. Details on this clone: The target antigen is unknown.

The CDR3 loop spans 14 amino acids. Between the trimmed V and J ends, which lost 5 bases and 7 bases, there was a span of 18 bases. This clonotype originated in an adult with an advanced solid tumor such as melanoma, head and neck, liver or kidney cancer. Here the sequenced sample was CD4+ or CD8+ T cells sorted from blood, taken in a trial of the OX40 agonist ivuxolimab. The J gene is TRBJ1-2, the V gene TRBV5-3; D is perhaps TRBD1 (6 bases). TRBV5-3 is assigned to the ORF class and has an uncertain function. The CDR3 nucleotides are TGTGCCAGAAGTCGGAGTGGGGGCAGACGTGGCTACACCTTC. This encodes CARSRSGGRRGYTF.